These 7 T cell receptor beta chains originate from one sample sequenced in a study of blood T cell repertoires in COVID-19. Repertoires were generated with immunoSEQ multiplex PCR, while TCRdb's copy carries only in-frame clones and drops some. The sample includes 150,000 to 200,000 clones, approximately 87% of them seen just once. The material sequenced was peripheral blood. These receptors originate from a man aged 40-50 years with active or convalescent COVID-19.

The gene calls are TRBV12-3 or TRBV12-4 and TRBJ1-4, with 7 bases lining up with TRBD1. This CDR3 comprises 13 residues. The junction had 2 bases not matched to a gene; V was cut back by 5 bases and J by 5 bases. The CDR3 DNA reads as TGTGCCAGCAGTGGGACAGCAAATGAAAAACTGTTTTTT. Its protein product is CASSGTANEKLFF.

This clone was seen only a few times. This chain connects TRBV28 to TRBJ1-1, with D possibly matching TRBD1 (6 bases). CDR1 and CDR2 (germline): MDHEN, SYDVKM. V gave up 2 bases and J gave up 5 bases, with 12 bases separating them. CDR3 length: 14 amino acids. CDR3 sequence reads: CASSLGGQGTEAFF. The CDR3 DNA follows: TGTGCCAGCAGTTTAGGGGGTCAGGGGACTGAAGCTTTCTTT. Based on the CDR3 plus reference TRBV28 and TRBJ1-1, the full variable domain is DVKVTQSSRYLVKRTGEKVFLECVQDMDHENMFWYRQDPGLGLRLIYFSYDVKMKEKGDIPEGYSVSREKKERFSLILESASTNQTSMYLCASSLGGQGTEAFFGQGTRLTVV.

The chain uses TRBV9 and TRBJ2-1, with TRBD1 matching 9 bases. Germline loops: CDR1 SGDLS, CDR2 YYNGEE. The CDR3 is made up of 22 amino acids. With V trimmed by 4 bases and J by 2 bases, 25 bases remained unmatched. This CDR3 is CASSSPRDRVSRPGSAYNEQFF. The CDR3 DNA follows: TGTGCCAGCAGCTCCCCCAGGGACAGGGTGTCGAGGCCCGGTTCGGCCTACAATGAGCAGTTCTTC.

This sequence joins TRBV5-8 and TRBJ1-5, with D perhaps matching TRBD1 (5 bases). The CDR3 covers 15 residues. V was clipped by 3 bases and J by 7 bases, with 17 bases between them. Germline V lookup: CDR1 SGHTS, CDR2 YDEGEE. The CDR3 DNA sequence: TGTGCCAGCAGCTGGGTGCGTGGGGGGGACCAGCCCCAGCATTTT. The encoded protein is CASSWVRGGDQPQHF.

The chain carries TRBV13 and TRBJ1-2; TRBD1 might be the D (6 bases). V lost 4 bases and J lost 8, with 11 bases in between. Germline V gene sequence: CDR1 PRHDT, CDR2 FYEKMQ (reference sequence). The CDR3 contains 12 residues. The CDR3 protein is CASSSQGEGYTF. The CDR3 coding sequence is TGTGCCAGCAGCTCACAGGGAGAGGGCTACACCTTC.

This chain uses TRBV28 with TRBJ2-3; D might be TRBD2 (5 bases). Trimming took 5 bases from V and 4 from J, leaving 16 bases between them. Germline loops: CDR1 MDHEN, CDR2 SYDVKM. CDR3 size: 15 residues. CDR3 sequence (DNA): TGTGCCAGCAGTGTGGTGCGGGCGGTGGCAGATACGCAGTATTTT. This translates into CASSVVRAVADTQYF.

This chain's CDR3 is CASSSTELAKNIQYF. The CDR3 DNA is TGTGCCAGCAGTTCCACAGAGCTAGCCAAAAACATTCAGTACTTC. The rearrangement links TRBV28 to TRBJ2-4; the D is unclear. Trimming took off 4 bases at V and 0 bases at J, with 10 bases between the two ends. CDR3 length equals 15 residues. Germline assignment: CDR1 MDHEN and CDR2 SYDVKM.